This T cell receptor beta chain is from a study of OX40 agonist ivuxolimab in advanced cancers. Study-level background: The dose-escalation cohort was about 80% male, with a mean age of 60 years, ranging roughly 20 to 90. Overall study results and limits: Expanded peripheral T-cell antigen specificity went undetermined.

Looked up from germline, CDR1 is MNHEY and CDR2 is SVGAGI. V lost 5 bases to trimming and J lost 10 bases; unmatched junction nucleotides: 14. There are 15 residues in the CDR3. Clones were read by immunoSEQ multiplex PCR, and TCRdb kept only the in-frame ones, dropping some. The sample carries about 98,000 clones, around nine tenths recorded once. As concerns this clone: The antigen remains unidentified.

This rearrangement joins TRBV6-5 to TRBJ1-1, with 9 bases identical to TRBD1. Sequences were derived from CD4+ or CD8+ T cells sorted from blood, sampled in a trial of the OX40 agonist ivuxolimab. The clonotype comes from an adult with an advanced solid tumor such as melanoma, head and neck, liver or kidney cancer. The CDR3 nucleotides read TGTGCCAGCAGTACCCCGGGACAGGGAGTGATGGGAGCTTTCTTT. Translated: CASSTPGQGVMGAFF.